This TCR beta chain is from a study of blood T cells in healthy people across ages. With respect to this clonotype: Its antigen is undetermined.

Germline V gives CDR1 ENHRY, CDR2 SYGVKD. This CDR3 spans 17 amino acids. Trimming cost V 0 bases and J 3 bases, with 17 bases left between them. Study-level points and caveats: TCR beta diversity, measured per million T cells, fell in a roughly linear way with age. Relative to aged donors, long-lived donors carried more naive CD4+ cells and displayed higher diversity.

The authors ran a second PCR of 7 to 11 cycles using a sample-barcoded 5' primer and a J-beta primer mix. TCRdb re-called the 5' RACE reads through MiXCR, storing one row per CDR3 protein. The sample includes about 760,000 distinct CDR3 sequences, 45% to 70% of them seen just once. Input material: blood. The clonotype was recovered from a man aged 40-49 years in good health. The chain couples TRBV10-3 to TRBJ1-1; D uncertain. CDR3 protein: CAISESSGVGLDTEAFF. The CDR3 DNA sequence: TGTGCCATCAGTGAGTCTTCCGGGGTGGGCTTGGACACTGAAGCTTTCTTT.